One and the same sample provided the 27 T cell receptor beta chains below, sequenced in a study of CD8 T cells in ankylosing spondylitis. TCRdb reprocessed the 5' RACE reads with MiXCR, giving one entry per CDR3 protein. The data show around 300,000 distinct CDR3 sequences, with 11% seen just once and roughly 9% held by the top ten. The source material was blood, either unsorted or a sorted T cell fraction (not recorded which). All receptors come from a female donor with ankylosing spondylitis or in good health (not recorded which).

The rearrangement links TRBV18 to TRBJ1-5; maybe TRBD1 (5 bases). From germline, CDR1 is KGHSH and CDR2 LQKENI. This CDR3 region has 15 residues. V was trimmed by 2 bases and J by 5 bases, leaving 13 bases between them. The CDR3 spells CASSPMAGIDQPQHF. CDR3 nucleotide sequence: TGTGCCAGCTCACCAATGGCAGGGATTGATCAGCCCCAGCATTTT. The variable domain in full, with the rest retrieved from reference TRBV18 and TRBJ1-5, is NAGVMQNPRHLVRRRGQEARLRCSPMKGHSHVYWYRQLPEEGLKFMVYLQKENIIDESGMPKERFSAEFPKEGPSILRIQQVVRGDSAAYFCASSPMAGIDQPQHFGDGTRLSIL.

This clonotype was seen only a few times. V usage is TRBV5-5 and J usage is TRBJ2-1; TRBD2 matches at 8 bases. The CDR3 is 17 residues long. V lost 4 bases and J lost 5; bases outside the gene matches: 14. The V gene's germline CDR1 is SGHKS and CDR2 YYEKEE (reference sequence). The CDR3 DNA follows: TGTGCCAGCAGCCTCGTCCCGGGACTAGGGTCCCACAATGAGCAGTTCTTC. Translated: CASSLVPGLGSHNEQFF. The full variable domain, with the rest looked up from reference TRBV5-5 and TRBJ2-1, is DAGVTQSPTHLIKTRGQQVTLRCSPISGHKSVSWYQQVLGQGPQFIFQYYEKEERGRGNFPDRFSARQFPNYSSELNVNALLLGDSALYLCASSLVPGLGSHNEQFFGPGTRLTVL.

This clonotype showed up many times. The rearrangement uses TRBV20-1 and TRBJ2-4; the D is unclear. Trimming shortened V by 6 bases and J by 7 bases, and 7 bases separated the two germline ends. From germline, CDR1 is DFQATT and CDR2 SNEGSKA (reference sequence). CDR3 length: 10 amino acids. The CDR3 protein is CSAPLNIQYF. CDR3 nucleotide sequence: TGCAGTGCCCCCCTGAACATTCAGTACTTC.

The CDR3 is CASTQTGAQGPQHF. The CDR3 DNA is TGTGCCAGCACCCAAACAGGAGCCCAGGGGCCCCAGCATTTT. The chain couples TRBV12-3 or TRBV12-4 to TRBJ1-5; possibly TRBD1 for D (5 bases). The CDR3 consists of 14 residues. Trimming left V 7 bases short and J 9 bases short, with 19 bases between.

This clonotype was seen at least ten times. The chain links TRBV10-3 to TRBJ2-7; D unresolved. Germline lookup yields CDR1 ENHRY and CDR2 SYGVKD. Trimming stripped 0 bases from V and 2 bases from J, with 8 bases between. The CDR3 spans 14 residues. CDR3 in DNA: TGTGCCATCAGTGAGTCCGGCGATACCTACGAGCAGTACTTC. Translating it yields CAISESGDTYEQYF.

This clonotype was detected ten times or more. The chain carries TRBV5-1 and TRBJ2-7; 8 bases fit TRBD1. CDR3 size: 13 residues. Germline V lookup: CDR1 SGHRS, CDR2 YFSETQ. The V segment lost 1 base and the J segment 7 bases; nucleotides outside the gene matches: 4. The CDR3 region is CASSLTGGSEQYF. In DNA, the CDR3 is TGCGCCAGCAGCTTGACAGGGGGAAGTGAGCAGTACTTC. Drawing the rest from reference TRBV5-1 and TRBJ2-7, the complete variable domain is KAGVTQTPRYLIKTRGQQVTLSCSPISGHRSVSWYQQTPGQGLQFLFEYFSETQRNKGNFPGRFSGRQFSNSRSEMNVSTLELGDSALYLCASSLTGGSEQYFGPGTRLTVT.

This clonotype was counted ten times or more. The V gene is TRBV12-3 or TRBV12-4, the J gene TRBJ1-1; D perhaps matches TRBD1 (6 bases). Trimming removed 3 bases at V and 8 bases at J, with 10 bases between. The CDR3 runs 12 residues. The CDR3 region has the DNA TGTGCCAGCAGTTTCGGACAGCGGGAAGCTTTCTTT. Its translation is CASSFGQREAFF.

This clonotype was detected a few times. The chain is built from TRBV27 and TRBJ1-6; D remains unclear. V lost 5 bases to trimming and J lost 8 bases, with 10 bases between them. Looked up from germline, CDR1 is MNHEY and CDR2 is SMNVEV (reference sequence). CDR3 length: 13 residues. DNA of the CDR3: TGTGCCAGCAGTACAATTGGGGATTCACCCCTCCACTTT. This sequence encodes CASSTIGDSPLHF.

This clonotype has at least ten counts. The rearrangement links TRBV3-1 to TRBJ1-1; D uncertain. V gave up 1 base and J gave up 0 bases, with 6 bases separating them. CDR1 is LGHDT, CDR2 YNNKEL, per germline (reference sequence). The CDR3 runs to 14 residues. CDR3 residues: CASSQGSVNTEAFF. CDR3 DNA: TGTGCCAGCAGCCAAGGTTCCGTGAACACTGAAGCTTTCTTT. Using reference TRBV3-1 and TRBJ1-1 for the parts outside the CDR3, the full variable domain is DTAVSQTPKYLVTQMGNDKSIKCEQNLGHDTMYWYKQDSKKFLKIMFSYNNKELIINETVPNRFSPKSPDKAHLNLHINSLELGDSAVYFCASSQGSVNTEAFFGQGTRLTVV.

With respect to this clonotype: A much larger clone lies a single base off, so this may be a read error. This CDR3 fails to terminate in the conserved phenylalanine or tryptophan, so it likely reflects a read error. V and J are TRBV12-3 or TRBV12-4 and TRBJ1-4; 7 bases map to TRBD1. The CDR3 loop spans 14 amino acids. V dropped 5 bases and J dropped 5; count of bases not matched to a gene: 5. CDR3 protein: CASSPQGGNEKLFI. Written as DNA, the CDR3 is TGTGCCAGCAGTCCCCAGGGGGGAAATGAAAAACTGTTTATT.

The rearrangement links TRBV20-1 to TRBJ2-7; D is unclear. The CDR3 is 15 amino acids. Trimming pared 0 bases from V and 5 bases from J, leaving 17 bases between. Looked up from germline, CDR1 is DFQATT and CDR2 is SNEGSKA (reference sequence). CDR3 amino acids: CSARDRRKGGNEQYF. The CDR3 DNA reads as TGCAGTGCTAGAGATCGAAGGAAAGGTGGGAACGAGCAGTACTTC.

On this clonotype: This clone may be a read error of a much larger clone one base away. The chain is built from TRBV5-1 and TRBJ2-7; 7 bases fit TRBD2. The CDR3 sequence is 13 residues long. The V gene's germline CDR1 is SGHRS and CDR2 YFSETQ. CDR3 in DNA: TGCGACAGCGGGGTGCATTTGTCCGACGAGCAGTACTTC. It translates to CDSGVHLSDEQYF.

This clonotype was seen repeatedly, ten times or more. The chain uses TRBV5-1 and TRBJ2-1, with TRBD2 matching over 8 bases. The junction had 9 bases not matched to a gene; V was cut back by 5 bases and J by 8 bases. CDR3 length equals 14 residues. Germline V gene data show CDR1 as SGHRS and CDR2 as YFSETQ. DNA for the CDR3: TGCGCCAGCAGTTCGGGACTAGGGCGGTATGAGCAGTTCTTC. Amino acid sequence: CASSSGLGRYEQFF.

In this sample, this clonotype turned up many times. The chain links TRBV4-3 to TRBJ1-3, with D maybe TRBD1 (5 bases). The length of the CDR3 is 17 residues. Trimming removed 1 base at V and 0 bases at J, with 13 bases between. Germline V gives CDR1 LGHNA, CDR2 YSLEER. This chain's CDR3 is CASSQVADSYSGNTIYF. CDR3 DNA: TGCGCCAGCAGCCAAGTTGCTGACAGCTACTCTGGAAACACCATATATTTT.

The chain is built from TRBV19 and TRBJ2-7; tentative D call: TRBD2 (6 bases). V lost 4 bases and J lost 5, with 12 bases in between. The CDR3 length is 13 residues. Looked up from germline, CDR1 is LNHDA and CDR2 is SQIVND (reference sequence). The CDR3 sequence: CASSRGRFDEQYF. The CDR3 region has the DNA TGTGCCAGTAGTAGGGGGAGGTTCGACGAGCAGTACTTC.

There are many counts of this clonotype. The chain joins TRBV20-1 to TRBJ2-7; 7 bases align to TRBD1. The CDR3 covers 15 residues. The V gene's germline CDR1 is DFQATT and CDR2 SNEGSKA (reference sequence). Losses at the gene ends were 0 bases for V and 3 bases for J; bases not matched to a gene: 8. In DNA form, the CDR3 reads TGCAGTGCTAGAGAGTCCGGGACAGTGCTCTACGAGCAGTACTTC. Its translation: CSARESGTVLYEQYF.

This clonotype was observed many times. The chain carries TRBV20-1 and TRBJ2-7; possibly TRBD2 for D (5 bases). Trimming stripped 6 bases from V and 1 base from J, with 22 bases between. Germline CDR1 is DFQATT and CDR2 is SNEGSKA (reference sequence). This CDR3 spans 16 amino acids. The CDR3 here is CSAPPPGGANSYEQYF. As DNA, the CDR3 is TGCAGTGCCCCCCCTCCCGGAGGCGCCAATTCCTACGAGCAGTACTTC.

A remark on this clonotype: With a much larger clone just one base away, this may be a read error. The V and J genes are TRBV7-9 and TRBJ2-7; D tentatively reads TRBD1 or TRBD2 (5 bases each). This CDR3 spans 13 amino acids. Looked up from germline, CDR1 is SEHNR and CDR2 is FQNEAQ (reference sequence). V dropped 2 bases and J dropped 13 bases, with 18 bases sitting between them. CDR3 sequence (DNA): TGTGCCAGCAGCTTAAACCCGGGGACGGAAGACTACTTC. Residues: CASSLNPGTEDYF.

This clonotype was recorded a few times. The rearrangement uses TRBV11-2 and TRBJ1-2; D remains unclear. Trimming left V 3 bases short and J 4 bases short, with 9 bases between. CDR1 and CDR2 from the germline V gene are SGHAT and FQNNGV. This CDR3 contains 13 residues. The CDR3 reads CASSLRAGYGYTF. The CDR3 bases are TGTGCCAGCAGCTTGAGGGCGGGCTATGGCTACACCTTC.

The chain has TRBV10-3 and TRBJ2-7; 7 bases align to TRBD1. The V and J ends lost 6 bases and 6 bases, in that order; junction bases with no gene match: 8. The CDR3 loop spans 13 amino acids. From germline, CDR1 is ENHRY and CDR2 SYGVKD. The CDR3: CAISPRQGSEQYF. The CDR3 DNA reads TGTGCCATCAGCCCCAGACAGGGTTCCGAGCAGTACTTC.

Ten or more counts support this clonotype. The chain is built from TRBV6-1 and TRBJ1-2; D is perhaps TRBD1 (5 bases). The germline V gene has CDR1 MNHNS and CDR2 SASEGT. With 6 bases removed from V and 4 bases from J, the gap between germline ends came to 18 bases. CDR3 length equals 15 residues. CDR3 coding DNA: TGTGCCAGCAGGCACCCCGACGGGGGTGGCTATGGCTACACCTTC. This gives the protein CASRHPDGGGYGYTF.

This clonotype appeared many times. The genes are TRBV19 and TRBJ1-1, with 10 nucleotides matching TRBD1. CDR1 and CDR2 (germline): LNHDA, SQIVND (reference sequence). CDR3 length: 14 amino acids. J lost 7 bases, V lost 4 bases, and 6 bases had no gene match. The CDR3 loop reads CASSNRQGAVEAFF. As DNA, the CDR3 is TGTGCCAGTAGTAACCGACAGGGGGCCGTTGAAGCTTTCTTT.

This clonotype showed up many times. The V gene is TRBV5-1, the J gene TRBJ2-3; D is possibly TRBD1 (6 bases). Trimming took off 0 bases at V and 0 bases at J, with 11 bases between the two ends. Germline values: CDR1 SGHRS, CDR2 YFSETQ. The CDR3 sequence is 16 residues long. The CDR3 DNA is TGCGCCAGCAGCTTGGGGGTAGACAGGAGCACAGATACGCAGTATTTT. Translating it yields CASSLGVDRSTDTQYF.

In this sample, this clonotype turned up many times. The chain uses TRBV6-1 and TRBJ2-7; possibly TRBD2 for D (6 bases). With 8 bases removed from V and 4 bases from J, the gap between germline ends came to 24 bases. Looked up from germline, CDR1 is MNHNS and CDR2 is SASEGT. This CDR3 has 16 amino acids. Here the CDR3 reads CASSIVAPRGLYEQYF. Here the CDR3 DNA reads TGTGCCAGCTCAATTGTCGCCCCTCGGGGACTTTACGAGCAGTACTTC.

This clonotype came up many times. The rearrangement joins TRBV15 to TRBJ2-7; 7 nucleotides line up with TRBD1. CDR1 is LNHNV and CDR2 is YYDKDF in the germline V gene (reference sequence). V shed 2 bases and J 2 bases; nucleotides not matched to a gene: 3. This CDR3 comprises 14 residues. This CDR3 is CATSRSTGAYEQYF. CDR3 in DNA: TGTGCCACCAGCAGAAGTACAGGGGCCTACGAGCAGTACTTC.

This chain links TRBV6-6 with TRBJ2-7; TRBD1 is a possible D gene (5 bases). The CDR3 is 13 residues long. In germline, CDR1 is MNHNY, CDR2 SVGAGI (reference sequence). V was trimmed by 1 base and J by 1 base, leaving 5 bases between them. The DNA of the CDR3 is TGTGCCAGCAGTTACTACAGGTCCTACGAGCAGTACTTC. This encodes CASSYYRSYEQYF.

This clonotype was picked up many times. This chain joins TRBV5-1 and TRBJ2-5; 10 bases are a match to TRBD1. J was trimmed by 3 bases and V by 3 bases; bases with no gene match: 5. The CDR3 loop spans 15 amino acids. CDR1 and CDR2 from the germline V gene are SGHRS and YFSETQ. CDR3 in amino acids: CASSSGQGTKETQYF. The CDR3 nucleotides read TGCGCCAGCAGCTCGGGACAGGGGACCAAAGAGACCCAGTACTTC.